This TCR beta chain is from a study of T-cell memory formation after mild COVID-19. Study results and limitations: There were some responding clones in pre-infection memory, which suggested that cross-reactive memory had joined. Contracting CD8+ clones were enriched in EMRA, CD4+ mainly in CM and EM. From day 15 to 85, contracting clones were balanced between CD4 and CD8, whereas later expanders leaned toward CD4+.

From the 5' RACE reads, TCRdb called clonotypes with MiXCR, one entry per CDR3 protein. This sample has roughly 150,000 distinct CDR3 sequences, with more than 12% found just once. A remark on this clonotype: Its antigen is not known. No DNA is shown, since the ends of the CDR3 on it are uncertain; the CDR3 is the one TCRdb lists.

The CDR3 is made up of 11 amino acids, end residues included. CDR1 is SNHLY and CDR2 is FYNNEI in the germline V gene. This chain links TRBV2 with TRBJ1-2; the D segment call TRBD1 is taken from the table without a DNA check. Sequencing was done on a sample of PBMCs or a T cell subset sorted from them (not recorded which). This TCR came from an adult woman who had mild COVID-19 (a few samples of this study predate the infection). Cell type and time point are not known. This CDR3 reads CASSEVGVGTF.